These 32 T cell receptor beta chains share one sample of origin, sequenced in a study of T cell clonotyping in hematopoietic cell transplantation. Sequencing was performed with immunoSEQ multiplex PCR; in TCRdb, only in-frame clones are kept and a portion is missing. The repertoire holds 10,000 to 15,000 clones, 72% seen once, with approximately 14% in the top ten. Sequencing was performed on peripheral blood mononuclear cells, taken 180 days after allogeneic stem cell transplant. These receptors were obtained from a male patient between 60 and 69 years old who had an allogeneic stem cell transplant from an unrelated donor, so the T cells may come from the graft donor. Some clones in this sample may be carry-over from other donors' samples.

The rearrangement links TRBV7-2 to TRBJ1-6; D is possibly TRBD1 (6 bases). With 3 bases removed from V and 9 bases from J, the gap between germline ends came to 15 bases. This CDR3 contains 15 residues. Germline CDR1 reads SGHTA; CDR2 reads FQGNSA. CDR3 nucleotides: TGTGCCAGCAGCTTCAACAGGGATCAGAGTTCACCCCTCCACTTT. It encodes CASSFNRDQSSPLHF.

The chain carries TRBV4-3 and TRBJ2-7, with D possibly being TRBD1 or TRBD2 (5 bases each). The CDR3 covers 15 residues. V gave up 0 bases and J gave up 5 bases, with 14 bases separating them. CDR1 and CDR2 (germline): LGHNA, YSLEER. As DNA, the CDR3 is TGCGCCAGCAGCCAAGAGGGGCCCGGGGTGGACGAGCAGTACTTC. Protein sequence: CASSQEGPGVDEQYF.

As regards this clone: Sequence at one end of the junction differs from germline and may be a read error. This chain connects TRBV2 to TRBJ2-1, with 7 bases lining up with TRBD2. This CDR3 is built from 11 residues. Germline V gives CDR1 SNHLY, CDR2 FYNNEI. CDR3 DNA: TGTGCCAGCAGTGACGTGCGGGACTACCTCTTC. Residues: CASSDVRDYLF.

The V gene is TRBV30, the J gene TRBJ2-7; D ambiguous. V was trimmed by 2 bases and J by 2 bases, leaving 10 bases between them. CDR3 size: 13 residues. CDR1 is GTSNPN and CDR2 is SVGIG in the germline V gene (reference sequence). The CDR3 loop is CAWSMKDTYEQYF. The DNA for the CDR3 is TGTGCCTGGAGTATGAAGGATACCTACGAGCAGTACTTC. Using reference TRBV30 and TRBJ2-7 for the parts outside the CDR3, the full variable domain is SQTIHQWPATLVQPVGSPLSLECTVEGTSNPNLYWYRQAAGRGLQLLFYSVGIGQISSEVPQNLSASRPQDRQFILSSKKLLLSDSGFYLCAWSMKDTYEQYFGPGTRLTVT.

The chain links TRBV2 to TRBJ2-7, with 10 bases lining up with TRBD1. V shed 4 bases and J 3 bases; nucleotides not matched to a gene: 3. The CDR3 covers 14 residues. Per the germline V gene, CDR1 is SNHLY and CDR2 is FYNNEI. The CDR3 DNA follows: TGTGCCAGCAGTGGAAGGGACAGGGGCTACGAGCAGTACTTC. Translating gives CASSGRDRGYEQYF.

The rearrangement links TRBV4-2 to TRBJ2-3; TRBD2 agrees at 8 bases. Germline values: CDR1 LGHNA, CDR2 YNFKEQ. Trimming took 0 bases from V and 14 from J; bases not matched to a gene: 7. This CDR3 comprises 13 residues. The CDR3 DNA reads TGTGCCAGCAGCCAAGATAGGGCGGGGGGTGGGTATTTT. It yields the protein CASSQDRAGGGYF.

The chain recombines TRBV6-1 with TRBJ1-2, with a tentative D call TRBD1 (5 bases). CDR1 and CDR2 (germline): MNHNS, SASEGT. Trimming took off 5 bases at V and 3 bases at J, with 10 bases between the two ends. The CDR3 is 13 residues long. CDR3 DNA: TGTGCCAGCAGTCCAGGGTACGACTATGGCTACACCTTC. It specifies CASSPGYDYGYTF.

The DNA for the CDR3 is TGTGCCAGCAGCTATGCGGGACTCCTTCACAATGAGCAGTTCTTC. Translated, it gives CASSYAGLLHNEQFF. This chain joins TRBV9 and TRBJ2-1, with D maybe TRBD2 (6 bases). This CDR3 is 15 amino acids long. V shed 4 bases and J shed 5 bases, with 16 bases lying between them. Germline V gene lookup returns CDR1 SGDLS and CDR2 YYNGEE.

This chain uses TRBV7-3 with TRBJ2-1; D is ambiguous. Germline loops: CDR1 SGHTA, CDR2 FQGTGA. The CDR3 is made up of 16 amino acids. Between the trimmed V and J ends, which lost 4 bases and 0 bases, there was a span of 13 bases. CDR3 loop: CASSSKGFSSYNEQFF. In nucleotides, the CDR3 is TGTGCCAGCAGCTCTAAAGGATTCAGCTCCTACAATGAGCAGTTCTTC.

The CDR3 nucleotides read TGTGCCAGCAGGCGTACAGGGGCTGAAAATACGCAGTATTTT. Translated, it gives CASRRTGAENTQYF. This chain connects TRBV6-6 to TRBJ2-3, with 7 bases fitting TRBD1. Germline CDR1 reads MNHNY; CDR2 reads SVGAGI (reference sequence). This CDR3 spans 14 amino acids. J gave up 7 bases and V 6 bases, and 10 bases lay outside the gene matches.

The chain carries TRBV6-1 and TRBJ2-3, with 10 bases fitting TRBD2. Germline lookup yields CDR1 MNHNS and CDR2 SASEGT. V shed 5 bases, J shed 6 bases, and the junction held 8 bases outside the gene matches. The CDR3 loop spans 15 amino acids. The CDR3 spells CASSKTSGVGDTQYF. In DNA form, the CDR3 reads TGTGCCAGCAGTAAAACTAGCGGGGTGGGGGATACGCAGTATTTT.

This clone has just one count. The J gene is TRBJ2-5, the V gene TRBV2, with TRBD1 matching over 9 bases. J was trimmed by 3 bases and V by 5 bases; bases with no gene match: 7. The CDR3 totals 15 residues. Germline V gives CDR1 SNHLY, CDR2 FYNNEI. In nucleotides, the CDR3 is TGTGCCAGCAGTTCGGGACAGGGAGCCGAAGAGACCCAGTACTTC. Translation gives CASSSGQGAEETQYF. Complete variable domain (other parts from reference TRBV2 and TRBJ2-5): EPEVTQTPSHQVTQMGQEVILRCVPISNHLYFYWYRQILGQKVEFLVSFYNNEISEKSEIFDDQFSVERPDGSNFTLKIRSTKLEDSAMYFCASSSGQGAEETQYFGPGTRLLVL.

The chain has TRBV7-9 and TRBJ2-5; TRBD1 aligns across 7 bases. Trimming at V came to 0 bases and at J to 5 bases, leaving 9 bases not matched to a gene. CDR1 and CDR2 from the germline V gene are SEHNR and FQNEAQ (reference sequence). CDR3 length: 16 residues. As DNA, the CDR3 is TGTGCCAGCAGCTTAGCGGGAAGGGGGCGCTGGGAGACCCAGTACTTC. This gives the protein CASSLAGRGRWETQYF.

This chain joins TRBV2 and TRBJ1-2; D is unclear. The CDR3 is 11 residues long. Trimming took 8 bases from V and 8 from J, leaving 12 bases between them. CDR1 is SNHLY, CDR2 FYNNEI, per germline. In nucleotides, the CDR3 is TGTGCCAGCCGTTGGGAGATAGGCTACACCTTC. This codes for CASRWEIGYTF.

The V and J genes are TRBV19 and TRBJ1-2; no clear D. The CDR3 consists of 15 residues. Trimming removed 1 base from V and 3 bases from J, with 12 bases in between. Germline assignment: CDR1 LNHDA and CDR2 SQIVND (reference sequence). This CDR3 is CASSIGQAWDYGYTF. In DNA form, the CDR3 reads TGTGCCAGTAGTATAGGGCAGGCGTGGGACTATGGCTACACCTTC.

The rearrangement joins TRBV7-8 to TRBJ1-2; D is uncertain. The CDR3 sequence is 12 residues long. CDR1 SGHVS and CDR2 FQNEAQ come from the germline V gene. The V end was cut by 1 base, the J end by 9 bases, with 9 bases between. CDR3 nucleotides: TGTGCCAGCAGCTTAGATTTAGGAAGCTACACCTTC. It codes for CASSLDLGSYTF.

The chain employs TRBV25-1 and TRBJ1-1, with 8 bases fitting TRBD1. Germline lookup yields CDR1 MGHDK and CDR2 SYGVNS. The CDR3 loop spans 14 amino acids. V shed 5 bases and J 6 bases; nucleotides not matched to a gene: 8. The CDR3 DNA reads TGTGCCAGCAGTAGGACAGGGTCTAAGGCTGAAGCTTTCTTT. It specifies CASSRTGSKAEAFF.

This chain uses TRBV27 with TRBJ1-4; perhaps TRBD1 as D (5 bases). Trimming removed 3 bases at V and 4 bases at J, with 9 bases between. CDR3 length: 14 amino acids. Germline V gene data show CDR1 as MNHEY and CDR2 as SMNVEV (reference sequence). For the CDR3, the DNA is TGTGCCAGCAGTTTGATTCAGGGTAATGAAAAACTGTTTTTT. As protein: CASSLIQGNEKLFF.

This clone was seen only once. CDR3 amino acids: CASKHRDAHGYTF. The CDR3 DNA reads TGTGCCAGCAAGCACCGGGACGCCCATGGCTACACCTTC. This rearrangement joins TRBV5-6 to TRBJ1-2; the D gene is possibly TRBD1 (5 bases). V was pared by 6 bases and J by 6 bases, with 15 bases between. This CDR3 is 13 amino acids long. Germline CDR1 reads SGHDT; CDR2 reads YYEEEE.

V and J are TRBV5-1 and TRBJ1-1; D may be TRBD1 (6 bases). CDR3 length: 15 residues. V was trimmed by 4 bases and J by 1 base, leaving 14 bases between them. CDR1 is SGHRS and CDR2 is YFSETQ in the germline V gene. In DNA form, the CDR3 reads TGCGCCAGCAGCCGGAGGGAGGGGGGGAACACTGAAGCTTTCTTT. Protein sequence: CASSRREGGNTEAFF. Filled out from reference TRBV5-1 and TRBJ1-1, the complete variable domain reads KAGVTQTPRYLIKTRGQQVTLSCSPISGHRSVSWYQQTPGQGLQFLFEYFSETQRNKGNFPGRFSGRQFSNSRSEMNVSTLELGDSALYLCASSRREGGNTEAFFGQGTRLTVV.

This sequence joins TRBV4-1 and TRBJ1-5; D gene unclear. Trimming cost V 4 bases and J 3 bases, with 13 bases left between them. CDR1 is MGHRA and CDR2 is YSYEKL in the germline V gene. The CDR3 contains 15 residues. The CDR3 nucleotides read TGCGCCAGCAGCCTGAGAGGGCGGAACAATCAGCCCCAGCATTTT. Its translation is CASSLRGRNNQPQHF.

This clone was detected only a few times. This chain connects TRBV7-8 to TRBJ1-4, with TRBD1 matching 11 bases. The V gene end was trimmed by 5 bases and the J gene end by 10 bases; junction bases not matched to a gene: 9. CDR1 and CDR2 (germline): SGHVS, FQNEAQ. CDR3 length: 15 residues. CDR3 in DNA: TGTGCCAGCAGCCATCCGGACAGGGGGCGCGCAAAACTGTTTTTT. As protein: CASSHPDRGRAKLFF.

The rearrangement links TRBV29-1 to TRBJ2-7, with D unclear. Trimming removed 6 bases at V and 2 bases at J, with 14 bases between. The germline V gene encodes CDR1 SQVTM and CDR2 ANQGSEA. This CDR3 region has 13 residues. The CDR3 sequence is CSVRLTFTYEQYF. CDR3 DNA sequence: TGCAGCGTACGCCTGACATTTACCTACGAGCAGTACTTC.

The chain has TRBV6-5 and TRBJ2-7, with unresolved D. The CDR3 runs 13 residues. V gave up 8 bases and J gave up 1 base, with 12 bases separating them. Germline V gene data show CDR1 as MNHEY and CDR2 as SVGAGI. The CDR3 sequence is CASRLRDSYEQYF. CDR3 DNA: TGTGCCAGCCGCCTTAGGGATTCCTACGAGCAGTACTTC.

J is TRBJ2-5 and V is TRBV5-1; the D is unclear. Trimming took off 1 base at V and 1 base at J, with 8 bases between the two ends. CDR1 is SGHRS and CDR2 is YFSETQ in the germline V gene. CDR3 length: 14 residues. CDR3 region: CASSLWLTQETQYF. In DNA, the CDR3 is TGCGCCAGCAGCTTGTGGCTCACCCAAGAGACCCAGTACTTC.

The chain combines TRBV7-2 with TRBJ2-3; 8 positions match TRBD1. The CDR3 has 15 residues. V was pared by 4 bases and J by 5 bases, with 8 bases of the junction left unmatched. Per germline, CDR1 SGHTA and CDR2 FQGNSA. CDR3 coding DNA: TGTGCCAGCAGCTCCCCCCTGGGACAGGAAGATACGCAGTATTTT. It is translated as CASSSPLGQEDTQYF.

This clone was observed a handful of times. V gene TRBV7-2 combines with J gene TRBJ2-1; D is unresolved. The CDR3 contains 15 residues. Trimming cost V 3 bases and J 0 bases, with 9 bases left between them. Germline lookup yields CDR1 SGHTA and CDR2 FQGNSA. This CDR3 is CASSLKAPSYNEQFF. DNA of the CDR3: TGTGCCAGCAGCTTGAAGGCGCCCTCCTACAATGAGCAGTTCTTC.

The CDR3 protein is CASSPGHRNTEAFF. Written as DNA, the CDR3 is TGCGCCAGCAGCCCGGGACATCGGAACACTGAAGCTTTCTTT. This chain joins TRBV4-1 and TRBJ1-1; D might be TRBD1 (6 bases). This CDR3 is 14 amino acids long. Looked up from germline, CDR1 is MGHRA and CDR2 is YSYEKL. Deletions cut 4 bases from V and 1 base from J, with 10 bases between.

This chain joins TRBV7-9 and TRBJ1-2, with D uncertain. Germline-derived CDR1 and CDR2 are SEHNR and FQNEAQ (reference sequence). The CDR3 is 14 residues long. V was trimmed by 5 bases and J by 0 bases, leaving 10 bases between them. The CDR3: CASSPLTPNYGYTF. The CDR3 DNA reads as TGTGCCAGCAGCCCCCTGACACCTAACTATGGCTACACCTTC.

This chain links TRBV27 with TRBJ1-6, with TRBD1 matching over 10 bases. CDR3 length: 15 amino acids. The J segment lost 7 bases and the V segment lost 3 bases, leaving 3 bases of the junction unmatched. CDR1 and CDR2 from the germline V gene are MNHEY and SMNVEV (reference sequence). The CDR3 DNA reads TGTGCCAGCAGTTTGGGACAGGGGTGGAATTCACCCCTCCACTTT. Protein product: CASSLGQGWNSPLHF.

The chain couples TRBV30 to TRBJ2-1; D might be TRBD2 (5 bases). Deletions cut 6 bases from V and 8 bases from J, with 17 bases between. The CDR3 covers 13 residues. In germline, CDR1 is GTSNPN, CDR2 SVGIG (reference sequence). DNA of the CDR3: TGTGCCTGCCGGGAAAATCGGGATTATGAGCAGTTCTTC. Translated, it gives CACRENRDYEQFF.

The V and J genes are TRBV7-8 and TRBJ2-3; D may be TRBD2 (6 bases). Germline V gene data show CDR1 as SGHVS and CDR2 as FQNEAQ. Trimming took 5 bases from V and 5 from J, leaving 11 bases between them. The CDR3 is 13 residues long. The CDR3 protein is CASSQPGRDTQYF. DNA for the CDR3: TGTGCCAGCAGCCAACCCGGGAGAGATACGCAGTATTTT.